This entry concerns a single TCR beta chain. TCRdb's copy holds only in-frame clones and misses some; the assay was immunoSEQ multiplex PCR. The sample has some 50,000 clones, around 90% seen once. These data belong to a study of T cell changes during pregnancy in multiple sclerosis. J gave up 6 bases and V 4 bases, and 7 bases lay outside the gene matches. CDR3 length equals 15 residues. The V gene's germline CDR1 is SGHNT and CDR2 YYREEE (reference sequence). The V gene is TRBV5-4, the J gene TRBJ2-1, with 10 bases fitting TRBD2. Sequences were derived from CD4+ T cells from peripheral blood mononuclear cells, sampled in the second trimester of pregnancy. The source of this sequence is a female donor with multiple sclerosis, enrolled in a pregnancy study. CDR3 loop: CASSLASGSFNEQFF. The CDR3 nucleotides are TGTGCCAGCAGCCTGGCTAGCGGGAGCTTCAATGAGCAGTTCTTC.